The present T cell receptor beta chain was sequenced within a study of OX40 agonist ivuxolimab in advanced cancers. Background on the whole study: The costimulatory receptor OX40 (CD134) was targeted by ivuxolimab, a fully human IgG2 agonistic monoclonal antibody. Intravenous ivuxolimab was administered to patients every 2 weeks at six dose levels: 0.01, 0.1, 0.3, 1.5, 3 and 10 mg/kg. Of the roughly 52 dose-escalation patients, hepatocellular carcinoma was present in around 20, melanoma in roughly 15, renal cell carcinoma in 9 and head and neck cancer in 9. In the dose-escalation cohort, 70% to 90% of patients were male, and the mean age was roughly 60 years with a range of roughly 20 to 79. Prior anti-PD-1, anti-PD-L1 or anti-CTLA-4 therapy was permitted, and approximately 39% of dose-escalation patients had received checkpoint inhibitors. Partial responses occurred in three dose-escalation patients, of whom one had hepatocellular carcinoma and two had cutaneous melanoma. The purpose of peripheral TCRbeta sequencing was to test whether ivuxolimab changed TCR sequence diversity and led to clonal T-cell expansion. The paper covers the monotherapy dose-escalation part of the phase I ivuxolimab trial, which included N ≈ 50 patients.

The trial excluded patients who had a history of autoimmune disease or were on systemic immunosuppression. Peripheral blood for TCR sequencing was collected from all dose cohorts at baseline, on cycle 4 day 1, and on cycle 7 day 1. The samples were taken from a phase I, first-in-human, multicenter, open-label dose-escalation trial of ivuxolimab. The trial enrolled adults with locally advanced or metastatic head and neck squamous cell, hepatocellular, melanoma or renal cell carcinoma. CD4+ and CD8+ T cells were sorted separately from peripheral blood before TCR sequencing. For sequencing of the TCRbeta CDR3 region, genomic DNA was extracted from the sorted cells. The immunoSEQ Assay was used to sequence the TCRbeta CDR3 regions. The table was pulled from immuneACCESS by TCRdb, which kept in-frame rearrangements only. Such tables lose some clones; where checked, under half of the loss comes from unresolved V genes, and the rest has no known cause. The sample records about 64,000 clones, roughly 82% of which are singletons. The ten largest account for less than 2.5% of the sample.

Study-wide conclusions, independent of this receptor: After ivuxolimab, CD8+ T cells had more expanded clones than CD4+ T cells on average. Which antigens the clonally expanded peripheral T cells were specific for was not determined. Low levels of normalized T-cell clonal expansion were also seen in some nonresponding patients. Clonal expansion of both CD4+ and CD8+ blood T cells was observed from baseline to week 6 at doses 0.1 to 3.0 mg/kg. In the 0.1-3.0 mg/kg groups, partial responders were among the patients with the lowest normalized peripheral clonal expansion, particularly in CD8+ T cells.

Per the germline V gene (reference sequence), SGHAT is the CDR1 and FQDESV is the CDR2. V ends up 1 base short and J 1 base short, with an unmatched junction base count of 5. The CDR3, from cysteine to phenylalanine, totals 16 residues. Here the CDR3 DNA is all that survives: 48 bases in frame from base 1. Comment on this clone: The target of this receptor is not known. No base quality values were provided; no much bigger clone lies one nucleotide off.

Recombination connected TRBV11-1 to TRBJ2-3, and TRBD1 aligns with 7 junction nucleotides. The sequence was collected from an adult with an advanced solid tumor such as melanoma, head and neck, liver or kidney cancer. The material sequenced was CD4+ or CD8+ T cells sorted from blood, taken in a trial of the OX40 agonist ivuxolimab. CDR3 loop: CASSLVFGTGTDTQYF. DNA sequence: TGTGCCAGCAGCTTAGTCTTCGGGACAGGCACAGATACGCAGTATTTT.